Listed here are 16 T cell receptor beta chains from one sample, sequenced in a study of T cell responses to AZD1222 COVID-19 vaccine. Sequencing was performed with immunoSEQ multiplex PCR; in TCRdb, only in-frame clones are kept and a portion is missing. Of 150,000 to 200,000 clones listed, about 87% are singletons. The source was peripheral blood, collected on day 0 of AZD1222 vaccination. The receptor source for this set is an adult in good health.

The rearrangement joins TRBV19 to TRBJ1-1; 7 positions match TRBD1. The ends lost 9 bases at V and 0 bases at J; junction bases unmatched: 10. This CDR3 is 15 amino acids long. The germline V gene encodes CDR1 LNHDA and CDR2 SQIVND (reference sequence). The CDR3 is CASTRQGLMNTEAFF. CDR3 DNA: TGTGCCAGCACCAGACAGGGACTAATGAACACTGAAGCTTTCTTT.

The chain has TRBV10-1 and TRBJ2-3, with 7 bases matching TRBD2. CDR3 length: 15 amino acids. With V trimmed by 8 bases and J by 1 base, 9 bases remained unmatched. The germline CDR1 and CDR2 sequences are WNHNN and SYGVQD (reference sequence). CDR3 loop: CASFRTRSGTDTQYF. The CDR3 region has the DNA TGCGCCAGCTTTCGGACTAGGAGCGGCACAGATACGCAGTATTTT.

The chain combines TRBV30 with TRBJ2-7, with 8 bases that match TRBD1. CDR1 is GTSNPN and CDR2 is SVGIG in the germline V gene (reference sequence). The CDR3 loop spans 14 amino acids. Germline trimming cut 3 bases from V and 0 bases from J; bases unmatched to any gene: 4. CDR3 sequence (DNA): TGTGCCTGGAGCGCCGGGACAGGCTCCTACGAGCAGTACTTC. Translated: CAWSAGTGSYEQYF.

The rearrangement uses TRBV27 and TRBJ1-6; 8 bases map to TRBD1. This CDR3 region has 16 residues. The junction had 5 bases not matched to a gene; V was cut back by 0 bases and J by 7 bases. Germline lookup yields CDR1 MNHEY and CDR2 SMNVEV (reference sequence). CDR3 coding DNA: TGTGCCAGCAGTTTATCTCGGACAGGGTCCAATTCACCCCTCCACTTT. Its protein is CASSLSRTGSNSPLHF.

The V gene is TRBV18, the J gene TRBJ2-1; D is ambiguous. CDR1 and CDR2 (germline): KGHSH, LQKENI. This CDR3 has 14 amino acids. V was trimmed by 0 bases and J by 5 bases, leaving 8 bases between them. The CDR3 is CASSPPQGNNEQFF. The CDR3 DNA is TGTGCCAGCTCACCACCGCAAGGAAACAATGAGCAGTTCTTC.

The table lists this clone with a count of one. Written as DNA, the CDR3 is TGTGCCAGCAGTTTCCGGACAGGGGGCAGGGAGACCCAGTACTTC. It translates to CASSFRTGGRETQYF. The chain has TRBV27 and TRBJ2-5; 11 bases are a match to TRBD1. Germline V CDR1 and CDR2: MNHEY, SMNVEV (reference sequence). Germline trimming cut 3 bases from V and 5 bases from J; bases unmatched to any gene: 5. This CDR3 spans 15 amino acids.

The chain has TRBV19 and TRBJ1-5; D gene uncertain. V shed 6 bases and J shed 4 bases, with 16 bases lying between them. CDR1 and CDR2 (germline): LNHDA, SQIVND (reference sequence). The CDR3 totals 15 residues. Written as DNA, the CDR3 is TGTGCCAGTAGGGAAGTAGGGAAGGGAAATCAGCCCCAGCATTTT. It encodes CASREVGKGNQPQHF. The full variable domain, with the rest looked up from reference TRBV19 and TRBJ1-5, is DGGITQSPKYLFRKEGQNVTLSCEQNLNHDAMYWYRQDPGQGLRLIYYSQIVNDFQKGDIAEGYSVSREKKESFPLTVTSAQKNPTAFYLCASREVGKGNQPQHFGDGTRLSIL.

The chain recombines TRBV5-8 with TRBJ2-7; 7 bases agree with TRBD1. Trimming cost V 6 bases and J 1 base; bases outside gene matches: 7. The germline CDR1 and CDR2 sequences are SGHTS and YDEGEE. The CDR3 is 14 residues long. The CDR3 coding sequence is TGTGCCAGCATTTATCGGACAGGTTCCTACGAGCAGTACTTC. Amino acid sequence: CASIYRTGSYEQYF. Combining the CDR3 with reference TRBV5-8 and TRBJ2-7 gives the whole variable domain EAGVTQSPTHLIKTRGQQATLRCSPISGHTSVYWYQQALGLGLQFLLWYDEGEERNRGNFPPRFSGRQFPNYSSELNVNALELEDSALYLCASIYRTGSYEQYFGPGTRLTVT.

J is TRBJ1-4 and V is TRBV30; D call uncertain. The CDR3 is made up of 15 amino acids. The germline V gene encodes CDR1 GTSNPN and CDR2 SVGIG (reference sequence). The V end was cut by 0 bases, the J end by 4 bases, with 12 bases between. CDR3 protein: CAWSVLPGINEKLFF. The CDR3 nucleotides read TGTGCCTGGAGTGTACTTCCAGGAATTAATGAAAAACTGTTTTTT.

The CDR3 reads CASSLALMDGYTF. The CDR3 DNA reads TGCGCCAGCAGCTTGGCCTTGATGGATGGCTACACCTTC. V usage is TRBV5-1 and J usage is TRBJ1-2; D unclear. With 0 bases removed from V and 6 bases from J, the gap between germline ends came to 9 bases. Looked up from germline, CDR1 is SGHRS and CDR2 is YFSETQ. This CDR3 region has 13 residues.

This chain joins TRBV29-1 and TRBJ1-3; D gene unclear. CDR3 length: 12 residues. V was cut by 7 bases and J by 0 bases, with 7 bases left in between. CDR1 and CDR2 from the germline V gene are SQVTM and ANQGSEA. The CDR3 DNA reads TGCAGCGCGGGCACCTCTGGAAACACCATATATTTT. Translation: CSAGTSGNTIYF.

V is TRBV4-2 and J is TRBJ1-1; no definite D call. Germline CDR1 LGHNA, CDR2 YNFKEQ. The CDR3 contains 14 residues. The germline V and J ends were trimmed by 4 bases and 2 bases, with 11 bases remaining between them. The CDR3 loop is CASSPPTGNTEAFF. The CDR3 region has the DNA TGTGCCAGCAGCCCACCGACGGGAAACACTGAAGCTTTCTTT.

The chain recombines TRBV2 with TRBJ1-3; D is uncertain. Deletions cut 2 bases from V and 8 bases from J, with 22 bases between. This CDR3 is built from 17 residues. From germline, CDR1 is SNHLY and CDR2 FYNNEI. CDR3 loop: CASSEPPRTALSYTIYF. The CDR3 nucleotides read TGTGCCAGCAGTGAACCCCCCAGGACGGCGCTGAGTTACACCATATATTTT.

The chain uses TRBV5-1 and TRBJ2-1; D ambiguous. CDR1 and CDR2 (germline): SGHRS, YFSETQ. The V gene lost 0 bases and the J gene lost 8 bases, with 6 bases spanning the gap. The CDR3 covers 12 residues. This chain's CDR3 is CASSLVVYEQFF. CDR3 coding DNA: TGCGCCAGCAGCTTGGTAGTTTATGAGCAGTTCTTC.

The chain has TRBV18 and TRBJ1-5; D is possibly TRBD1 (5 bases). Trimming removed 4 bases from V and 0 bases from J, with 19 bases in between. Germline lookup yields CDR1 KGHSH and CDR2 LQKENI. The CDR3 loop spans 18 amino acids. The CDR3 DNA sequence: TGTGCCAGCTCACAGGGACTCGGGCAGGATTATAGCAATCAGCCCCAGCATTTT. Encoded protein: CASSQGLGQDYSNQPQHF.

By frequency in the sample, this clone is medium-sized (0.01 to 0.1%). The V call is TRBV7-9, the J call TRBJ2-5; no firm D call. This CDR3 has 13 residues. Germline CDR1 and CDR2: SEHNR and FQNEAQ (reference sequence). Trimming pared 5 bases from V and 4 bases from J, leaving 11 bases between. CDR3 residues: CASSPRAGETQYF. The CDR3 DNA reads TGTGCCAGCAGCCCCCGGGCAGGAGAGACCCAGTACTTC.